These 15 T cell receptor beta chains were sequenced from one sample in a study of shared clonotypes between healthy human individuals. TCRdb's table, derived via immunoSEQ multiplex PCR, lists solely in-frame clones and lacks some. The data contain about 2 million clones, less than 95% of them seen just once; the ten biggest clones take up around 1%. CD45RO negativity and positive selection for CCR7 defined naive CD8 cells, a population that excluded terminally differentiated effector memory CD45RA+ cells. The sequencing sample was made of naive CD8+ T cells sorted from blood. These receptors came from a young man in good health.

To note about this clone: At the DNA level, this CDR3 is encoded by other sequences in the same sample as well. The rearrangement uses TRBV5-1 and TRBJ2-7, with 7 bases that match TRBD1. Germline CDR1 and CDR2: SGHRS and YFSETQ. This CDR3 spans 14 amino acids. Trimming at V came to 2 bases and at J to 1 base, leaving 3 bases not matched to a gene. CDR3: CASSLGTDSYEQYF. CDR3 sequence (DNA): TGCGCCAGCAGCTTAGGGACAGATTCCTACGAGCAGTACTTC. Complete variable domain (other parts from reference TRBV5-1 and TRBJ2-7): KAGVTQTPRYLIKTRGQQVTLSCSPISGHRSVSWYQQTPGQGLQFLFEYFSETQRNKGNFPGRFSGRQFSNSRSEMNVSTLELGDSALYLCASSLGTDSYEQYFGPGTRLTVT.

The CDR3 sequence is CAIIRGTEAFF. CDR3 bases: TGTGCCATCATAAGAGGCACTGAAGCTTTCTTT. J is TRBJ1-1 and V is TRBV10-3; D remains ambiguous. This CDR3 contains 11 residues. V gave up 7 bases and J gave up 4 bases, with 7 bases separating them. The V gene's germline CDR1 is ENHRY and CDR2 SYGVKD.

A remark on this clone: The junction differs from germline at one of its ends, possibly a read error. The chain uses TRBV7-7 and TRBJ2-3, with 8 positions matching TRBD2. Germline V gives CDR1 SSHAT, CDR2 FNYEAQ (reference sequence). The CDR3 consists of 14 residues. The CDR3 region has the DNA TGTGCTAGCAGCTTAGCGGGACTTTCAGATACGCAGTATTTT. Residues: CASSLAGLSDTQYF.

The chain has TRBV6-5 and TRBJ2-3; D call uncertain. Germline CDR1 and CDR2: MNHEY and SVGAGI. Between the trimmed V and J ends, which lost 8 bases and 0 bases, there was a span of 6 bases. The CDR3 loop spans 12 amino acids. CDR3 region: CASGASTDTQYF. CDR3 nucleotides: TGTGCCAGCGGAGCGAGCACAGATACGCAGTATTTT.

As concerns this clone: Other DNA sequences from this sample encode an identical CDR3 as well. This chain connects TRBV4-1 to TRBJ1-1; no reliable D call. The CDR3 has 14 residues. The germline V gene encodes CDR1 MGHRA and CDR2 YSYEKL. V shed 1 base and J shed 0 bases, with 6 bases lying between them. CDR3 amino acids: CASSQGALNTEAFF. The CDR3 DNA reads as TGCGCCAGCAGCCAAGGGGCCCTGAACACTGAAGCTTTCTTT.

The J gene is TRBJ2-6, the V gene TRBV5-6; TRBD1 might be the D (5 bases). Germline V gene lookup returns CDR1 SGHDT and CDR2 YYEEEE. The CDR3 extends over 17 amino acids. Trimming shortened V by 2 bases and J by 0 bases, and 12 bases separated the two germline ends. The DNA for the CDR3 is TGTGCCAGCAGCTTCAGGGTTGGGCCCTCTGGGGCCAACGTCCTGACTTTC. It specifies CASSFRVGPSGANVLTF. The entire variable domain, with the rest obtained from reference TRBV5-6 and TRBJ2-6, is as follows: DAGVTQSPTHLIKTRGQQVTLRCSPKSGHDTVSWYQQALGQGPQFIFQYYEEEERQRGNFPDRFSGHQFPNYSSELNVNALLLGDSALYLCASSFRVGPSGANVLTFGAGSRLTVL.

This chain joins TRBV9 and TRBJ2-1; D remains unclear. The V end lost 4 bases, the J end lost 8 bases, and 10 bases lay between the germline ends. Germline CDR1 reads SGDLS; CDR2 reads YYNGEE. The CDR3 runs to 12 residues. The CDR3 is CASSSRTYEQFF. As DNA, the CDR3 is TGTGCCAGCAGCTCGAGGACCTATGAGCAGTTCTTC.

V usage is TRBV2 and J usage is TRBJ1-6; weak D call: TRBD1 (6 bases). Per germline, CDR1 SNHLY and CDR2 FYNNEI. The CDR3 extends over 16 amino acids. V was shortened by 3 bases and J by 7 bases, with 16 bases between the two germline ends. In DNA, the CDR3 is TGTGCCAGCAGTGACAGGACAGACCCAAGGAATTCACCCCTCCACTTT. It yields the protein CASSDRTDPRNSPLHF.

This sequence joins TRBV5-6 and TRBJ2-3; D call uncertain. CDR1 is SGHDT, CDR2 YYEEEE, per germline. Trimming left V 4 bases short and J 5 bases short, with 23 bases between. CDR3 length equals 17 residues. The CDR3 sequence is CASSQRPLPKGRDTQYF. The CDR3 coding sequence is TGTGCCAGCAGCCAGAGACCCCTACCCAAAGGACGAGATACGCAGTATTTT.

This clone has only a few counts. The rearrangement uses TRBV2 and TRBJ1-6; 8 bases are a match to TRBD1. V was pared by 8 bases and J by 10 bases, with 10 bases of the junction left unmatched. CDR3 length: 14 residues. Germline CDR1 SNHLY, CDR2 FYNNEI. The CDR3, as DNA: TGTGCCAGCCAACACGGACAGGGAAACTCACCCCTCCACTTT. This gives the protein CASQHGQGNSPLHF.

Points on this clone: Likely a read error: the CDR3 ends without its conserved phenylalanine or tryptophan. This chain uses TRBV4-1 with TRBJ1-2, with TRBD1 identical over 7 bases. V dropped 1 base and J dropped 5; count of bases not matched to a gene: 4. The CDR3 totals 14 residues. Germline-derived CDR1 and CDR2 are MGHRA and YSYEKL. The CDR3 spells CASSQVTGSYGYTL. The CDR3 nucleotides are TGCGCCAGCAGCCAAGTGACAGGGAGTTATGGCTACACCCTC.

V usage is TRBV5-1 and J usage is TRBJ1-2; a weak D match, TRBD1 (6 bases). The CDR3 is made up of 15 amino acids. Germline V gives CDR1 SGHRS, CDR2 YFSETQ. The V end was cut by 3 bases, the J end by 6 bases, with 18 bases between. DNA of the CDR3: TGCGCCAGCAGCTCTTTAACTCAGGGGTCCCATGGCTACACCTTC. Translating it yields CASSSLTQGSHGYTF.

The chain is built from TRBV28 and TRBJ2-7; 7 positions agree with TRBD1. This CDR3 has 15 residues. In germline, CDR1 is MDHEN, CDR2 SYDVKM. J was trimmed by 0 bases and V by 3 bases; bases with no gene match: 5. The CDR3, as DNA: TGTGCCAGCAGTTTGACCGGACAGGCCTCCTACGAGCAGTACTTC. Its translation is CASSLTGQASYEQYF.

V usage is TRBV10-2 and J usage is TRBJ2-1; no clear D gene. Germline V gene sequence: CDR1 WSHSY, CDR2 SAAADI. Trimming took off 1 base at V and 5 bases at J, with 6 bases between the two ends. The CDR3 is 13 residues long. The CDR3 DNA follows: TGCGCCAGCAGTGAGTACCGTCACAATGAGCAGTTCTTC. It translates to CASSEYRHNEQFF.

The genes are TRBV4-3 and TRBJ2-2; D may be TRBD1 (5 bases). V lost 4 bases to trimming and J lost 1 base, with 13 bases between them. The CDR3 loop spans 16 amino acids. Per germline, CDR1 LGHNA and CDR2 YSLEER. Here the CDR3 reads CASSRRIGENTGELFF. CDR3 coding DNA: TGCGCCAGCAGCCGCCGAATAGGGGAGAACACCGGGGAGCTGTTTTTT.